The 25 T cell receptor beta chains reported below all come from one sample, sequenced in a study of shared clonotypes between healthy human individuals. Terminally differentiated effector memory CD45RA+ cells were excluded from the naive CD8 cells, which were CD45RO-negative and positively selected for CCR7. The table came from immunoSEQ multiplex PCR; TCRdb's copy has only in-frame clones and leaves some out. The table includes 700,000 to 950,000 clones, just over 95% detected once. The source material was naive CD8+ T cells sorted from blood. The receptors were sampled from a man younger than 40 in good health.

The CDR3 DNA reads TGTGCCACCAGCGGGTCGGAGGGCCCCTCCTACGAGCAGTACTTC. Encoded protein: CATSGSEGPSYEQYF. V gene TRBV15 combines with J gene TRBJ2-7, with D tentatively TRBD2 (6 bases). V lost 5 bases to trimming and J lost 0 bases, with 14 bases between them. The CDR3 runs 15 residues. Per the germline V gene, CDR1 is LNHNV and CDR2 is YYDKDF (reference sequence).

The chain recombines TRBV27 with TRBJ2-3, with D tentatively TRBD1 (6 bases). This CDR3 comprises 16 residues. The germline CDR1 and CDR2 sequences are MNHEY and SMNVEV (reference sequence). The V end was cut by 4 bases, the J end by 0 bases, with 14 bases between. CDR3 sequence: CASSSRQAVSTDTQYF. Written as DNA, the CDR3 is TGTGCCAGCAGTTCTCGACAGGCCGTTAGCACAGATACGCAGTATTTT.

Remarks on this clone: Mismatch with germline at one junction end may stem from a read error. This chain connects TRBV18 to TRBJ2-2; D not resolved. The germline CDR1 and CDR2 sequences are KGHSH and LQKENI. This CDR3 contains 15 residues. CDR3 DNA sequence: TGTGCCAGCTCACCATGGGATCGGAACGCCGGGGAGCTGTTTTTT. It encodes CASSPWDRNAGELFF.

V is TRBV25-1 and J is TRBJ2-1; TRBD2 agrees at 7 bases. This CDR3 is built from 13 residues. The V segment lost 4 bases and the J segment 6 bases; nucleotides outside the gene matches: 3. Germline assignment: CDR1 MGHDK and CDR2 SYGVNS. CDR3 sequence (DNA): TGTGCCAGCAGTGGCGGGAGTGTCAATGAGCAGTTCTTC. Protein product: CASSGGSVNEQFF.

The V gene is TRBV6-5, the J gene TRBJ2-1; D might be TRBD1 or TRBD2, each matching 5 bases. The CDR3 runs 15 residues. V was cut by 0 bases and J by 6 bases, with 12 bases left in between. The germline V gene encodes CDR1 MNHEY and CDR2 SVGAGI. In nucleotides, the CDR3 is TGTGCCAGCAGTTACTCGATGGGACCAAGCAATGAGCAGTTCTTC. Encoded protein: CASSYSMGPSNEQFF.

CDR3 in amino acids: CASGIGQGMNTEAFF. The CDR3, as DNA: TGTGCTAGTGGCATAGGACAGGGAATGAACACTGAAGCTTTCTTT. The chain joins TRBV12-5 to TRBJ1-1; 8 bases are shared with TRBD1. The germline gives CDR1 LGHNT, CDR2 FRNRAP. The CDR3 covers 15 residues. Trimming removed 6 bases from V and 0 bases from J; junction bases left unmatched: 6.

The chain has TRBV7-2 and TRBJ2-7, with D perhaps TRBD1 (5 bases). The V end was cut by 2 bases, the J end by 2 bases, with 13 bases between. CDR1 is SGHTA, CDR2 FQGNSA, per germline. The CDR3 consists of 15 residues. CDR3 sequence reads: CASSLSDSPTYEQYF. The CDR3 nucleotides read TGTGCCAGCAGCTTATCCGACAGTCCAACCTACGAGCAGTACTTC.

The V gene is TRBV19, the J gene TRBJ1-4, with unresolved D. V was shortened by 4 bases and J by 10 bases, with 13 bases between the two germline ends. Germline V lookup: CDR1 LNHDA, CDR2 SQIVND (reference sequence). This CDR3 comprises 13 residues. CDR3 nucleotides: TGTGCCAGTAGTAGGACGGTGGTTGGAAAACTGTTTTTT. This translates into CASSRTVVGKLFF.

V is TRBV7-9 and J is TRBJ2-2, with D tentatively TRBD2 (6 bases). This CDR3 spans 14 amino acids. The V and J ends lost 8 bases and 7 bases respectively, with 17 bases between them. From germline, CDR1 is SEHNR and CDR2 FQNEAQ (reference sequence). The DNA of the CDR3 is TGTGCCAGCTTAAGCGCGGGATCATTCGGGGAGCTGTTTTTT. Amino acids: CASLSAGSFGELFF.

The J gene is TRBJ2-3, the V gene TRBV7-3; possibly TRBD2 for D (6 bases). The CDR3 sequence is 16 residues long. Trimming stripped 5 bases from V and 1 base from J, with 16 bases between. Germline V gives CDR1 SGHTA, CDR2 FQGTGA. CDR3 residues: CASSPIPSGGTDTQYF. CDR3 nucleotide sequence: TGTGCCAGCAGCCCGATCCCTTCGGGAGGCACAGATACGCAGTATTTT.

This chain joins TRBV9 and TRBJ2-3; 7 bases are a match to TRBD1. V was clipped by 3 bases and J by 14 bases; unmatched bases: 6. The germline V gene encodes CDR1 SGDLS and CDR2 YYNGEE. This CDR3 contains 11 residues. The CDR3: CASSGGDSLYF. CDR3 DNA sequence: TGTGCCAGCAGCGGTGGGGACAGTCTGTATTTT.

CDR3 nucleotide sequence: TGTGCCAGCAGCGGATTGACTAGCGGGAGCGTTAAGGTTGACACTGAGCAGTTCTTC. Its translation is CASSGLTSGSVKVDTEQFF. The chain joins TRBV7-9 to TRBJ2-1; 12 bases are shared with TRBD2. Germline lookup yields CDR1 SEHNR and CDR2 FQNEAQ (reference sequence). Trimming at V came to 5 bases and at J to 9 bases, leaving 20 bases not matched to a gene. This CDR3 has 19 residues.

The gene calls are TRBV27 and TRBJ2-7; D is perhaps TRBD1 (5 bases). This CDR3 has 13 amino acids. Trimming removed 6 bases from V and 2 bases from J, with 11 bases in between. Germline CDR1 and CDR2: MNHEY and SMNVEV (reference sequence). The CDR3 coding sequence is TGTGCCAGCAGACCAGGGATTACCTACGAGCAGTACTTC. Translating gives CASRPGITYEQYF.

The chain links TRBV7-9 to TRBJ2-1; D is possibly TRBD2 (6 bases). The V gene's germline CDR1 is SEHNR and CDR2 FQNEAQ (reference sequence). The CDR3 sequence is 16 residues long. V lost 5 bases to trimming and J lost 2 bases, with 16 bases between them. This CDR3 is CASSPGTFTPYNEQFF. The CDR3 DNA reads as TGTGCCAGCAGCCCTGGGACTTTTACCCCCTACAATGAGCAGTTCTTC. The whole variable domain, filled in from reference TRBV7-9 and TRBJ2-1, reads DTGVSQNPRHKITKRGQNVTFRCDPISEHNRLYWYRQTLGQGPEFLTYFQNEAQLEKSRLLSDRFSAERPKGSFSTLEIQRTEQGDSAMYLCASSPGTFTPYNEQFFGPGTRLTVL.

The chain links TRBV29-1 to TRBJ2-7; TRBD2 matches 10 bases. With V trimmed by 0 bases and J by 3 bases, 11 bases remained unmatched. This CDR3 is built from 17 residues. From germline, CDR1 is SQVTM and CDR2 ANQGSEA. DNA of the CDR3: TGCAGCGTTGAAGACCCGAGGACCGGGACTAGCGACTACGAGCAGTACTTC. Translation: CSVEDPRTGTSDYEQYF.

This chain connects TRBV25-1 to TRBJ2-7; 8 bases fit TRBD2. V lost 3 bases to trimming and J lost 2 bases; unmatched junction nucleotides: 15. Germline loops: CDR1 MGHDK, CDR2 SYGVNS. The CDR3 runs to 18 residues. The CDR3 region is CASSDKGLEREYAYEQYF. CDR3 sequence (DNA): TGTGCCAGCAGTGATAAAGGTCTTGAGCGGGAGTACGCCTACGAGCAGTACTTC.

The chain combines TRBV7-8 with TRBJ2-3; 12 bases align to TRBD2. Germline V gene sequence: CDR1 SGHVS, CDR2 FQNEAQ. After removal of 5 bases from V and 4 bases from J, the junction contained 4 bases not matched to a gene. The CDR3 has 15 amino acids. The CDR3 is CASSPTSGSADTQYF. DNA for the CDR3: TGTGCCAGCAGCCCGACTAGCGGGAGTGCAGATACGCAGTATTTT.

The table lists this clone with a few counts. The rearrangement uses TRBV7-2 and TRBJ1-1; D is possibly TRBD1 (6 bases). Germline V gene sequence: CDR1 SGHTA, CDR2 FQGNSA. Trimming took off 5 bases at V and 7 bases at J, with 17 bases between the two ends. This CDR3 is built from 14 residues. Here the CDR3 reads CASSPKGYRDEAFF. CDR3 bases: TGTGCCAGCAGCCCAAAGGGTTACAGGGATGAAGCTTTCTTT. Combining the CDR3 with reference TRBV7-2 and TRBJ1-1 gives the whole variable domain GAGVSQSPSNKVTEKGKDVELRCDPISGHTALYWYRQSLGQGLEFLIYFQGNSAPDKSGLPSDRFSAERTGGSVSTLTIQRTQQEDSAVYLCASSPKGYRDEAFFGQGTRLTVV.

With regard to this clone: Other nucleotide sequences from this sample produce the same CDR3. J is TRBJ2-5 and V is TRBV11-2; D is unresolved. The CDR3 has 11 amino acids. Germline-derived CDR1 and CDR2 are SGHAT and FQNNGV. V was cut by 5 bases and J by 5 bases, with 6 bases left in between. The CDR3, as DNA: TGTGCCAGCAGCCTAGTGGAGACCCAGTACTTC. Its protein is CASSLVETQYF.

This chain links TRBV27 with TRBJ2-7; D call uncertain. The CDR3 covers 12 residues. V lost 8 bases to trimming and J lost 1 base, with 9 bases between them. The V gene's germline CDR1 is MNHEY and CDR2 SMNVEV (reference sequence). The CDR3 DNA follows: TGTGCCAGCTGGAGCAGTTCCTACGAGCAGTACTTC. It is translated as CASWSSSYEQYF.

The chain uses TRBV2 and TRBJ2-7; 9 nucleotides line up with TRBD1. V shed 0 bases and J 2 bases; nucleotides not matched to a gene: 8. This CDR3 has 17 residues. Germline V gene sequence: CDR1 SNHLY, CDR2 FYNNEI. CDR3 region: CASSEALPGQGTYEQYF. The CDR3 bases are TGTGCCAGCAGTGAAGCGCTTCCGGGACAGGGAACCTACGAGCAGTACTTC.

J is TRBJ2-7 and V is TRBV11-2; D is undetermined. The CDR3 runs to 13 residues. Trimming removed 5 bases from V and 2 bases from J, with 10 bases in between. Germline V lookup: CDR1 SGHAT, CDR2 FQNNGV. The CDR3 here is CASSRYRAYEQYF. CDR3 bases: TGTGCCAGCAGCCGGTATCGCGCCTACGAGCAGTACTTC.

The chain carries TRBV7-9 and TRBJ2-2; D remains ambiguous. Germline assignment: CDR1 SEHNR and CDR2 FQNEAQ (reference sequence). This CDR3 has 14 residues. Trimming shortened V by 5 bases and J by 6 bases, and 13 bases separated the two germline ends. CDR3 in amino acids: CASSPPKGSGELFF. The CDR3 DNA sequence: TGTGCCAGCAGCCCTCCCAAGGGATCCGGGGAGCTGTTTTTT.

The chain links TRBV7-6 to TRBJ1-1; 8 positions match TRBD1. The CDR3 sequence is 18 residues long. CDR1 SGHVS and CDR2 FNYEAQ come from the germline V gene. The junction had 12 bases not matched to a gene; V was cut back by 2 bases and J by 1 base. The CDR3 protein is CASSLFSRGQYGNTEAFF. CDR3 sequence (DNA): TGTGCCAGCAGCTTATTCTCCAGGGGGCAATATGGGAACACTGAAGCTTTCTTT.

The chain couples TRBV19 to TRBJ1-2, with D possibly matching TRBD1 (5 bases). The CDR3 length is 15 residues. Germline assignment: CDR1 LNHDA and CDR2 SQIVND (reference sequence). Trimming removed 3 bases from V and 5 bases from J, with 16 bases in between. CDR3 amino acids: CASSIFRGGSYGYTF. CDR3 DNA: TGTGCCAGTAGTATCTTCCGGGGGGGATCGTATGGCTACACCTTC.